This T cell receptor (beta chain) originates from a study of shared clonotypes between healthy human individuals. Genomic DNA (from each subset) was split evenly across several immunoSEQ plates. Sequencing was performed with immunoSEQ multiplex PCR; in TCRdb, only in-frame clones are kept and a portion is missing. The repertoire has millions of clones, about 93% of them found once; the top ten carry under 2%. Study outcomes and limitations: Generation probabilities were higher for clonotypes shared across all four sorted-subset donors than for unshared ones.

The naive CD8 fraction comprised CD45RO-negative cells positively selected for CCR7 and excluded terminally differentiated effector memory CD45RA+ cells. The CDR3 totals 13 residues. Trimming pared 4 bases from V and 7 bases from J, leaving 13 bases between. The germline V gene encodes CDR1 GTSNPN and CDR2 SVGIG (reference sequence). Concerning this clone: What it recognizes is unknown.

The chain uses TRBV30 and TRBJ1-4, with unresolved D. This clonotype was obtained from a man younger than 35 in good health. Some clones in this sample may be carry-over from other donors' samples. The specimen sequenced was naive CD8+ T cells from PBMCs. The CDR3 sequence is CAWTVVRSEKLFF. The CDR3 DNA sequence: TGTGCCTGGACGGTAGTAAGGAGTGAAAAACTGTTTTTT.